One sample yielded the 29 T cell receptor beta chains listed below, sequenced in a study of cytomegalovirus exposure and HLA in healthy donors. PCR was performed using 60 Vbeta and 13 Jbeta primers. Profiled with immunoSEQ multiplex PCR; TCRdb holds only in-frame clones, not every one. This table holds about 130,000 clones, around four fifths found once. The source material was PBMCs. The origin of the receptors is a woman aged 40 to 50 in good health and CMV-seropositive.

This chain joins TRBV2 and TRBJ1-5, with 7 bases identical to TRBD1. Looked up from germline, CDR1 is SNHLY and CDR2 is FYNNEI. Trimming at V came to 9 bases and at J to 2 bases, leaving 10 bases not matched to a gene. This CDR3 contains 15 residues. Written as DNA, the CDR3 is TGTGCCAGTGCCTATGGACAGGTGGGCAATCAGCCCCAGCATTTT. Protein product: CASAYGQVGNQPQHF. The full variable domain, in which reference TRBV2 and TRBJ1-5 provide the parts outside the CDR3, is EPEVTQTPSHQVTQMGQEVILRCVPISNHLYFYWYRQILGQKVEFLVSFYNNEISEKSEIFDDQFSVERPDGSNFTLKIRSTKLEDSAMYFCASAYGQVGNQPQHFGDGTRLSIL.

This clone has only one observation. This sequence joins TRBV11-2 and TRBJ2-7; 8 bases align to TRBD2. The germline CDR1 and CDR2 sequences are SGHAT and FQNNGV. V was pared by 5 bases and J by 6 bases, with 6 bases of the junction left unmatched. This CDR3 comprises 13 residues. The DNA of the CDR3 is TGTGCCAGCAGCCCGGGGACTAGTATCGAGCAGTACTTC. The encoded protein is CASSPGTSIEQYF.

In DNA form, the CDR3 reads TGTGCCACCAGCAGAGAACAGGGAATAGGAGGCTACACCTTC. This sequence encodes CATSREQGIGGYTF. The chain carries TRBV15 and TRBJ1-2; perhaps TRBD1 as D (6 bases). Trimming removed 0 bases at V and 8 bases at J, with 13 bases between. Germline V gene lookup returns CDR1 LNHNV and CDR2 YYDKDF (reference sequence). This CDR3 spans 14 amino acids. Full variable domain (rest looked up from reference TRBV15 and TRBJ1-2): DAMVIQNPRYQVTQFGKPVTLSCSQTLNHNVMYWYQQKSSQAPKLLFHYYDKDFNNEADTPDNFQSRRPNTSFCFLDIRSPGLGDTAMYLCATSREQGIGGYTFGSGTRLTVV.

The gene calls are TRBV7-8 and TRBJ2-1; TRBD2 matches 7 bases. V shed 3 bases, J shed 6 bases, and the junction held 14 bases outside the gene matches. This CDR3 has 17 amino acids. Germline loops: CDR1 SGHVS, CDR2 FQNEAQ. CDR3 sequence: CASSLPRGRAPSNEQFF. The CDR3 region has the DNA TGTGCCAGCAGCTTGCCTCGCGGGAGAGCCCCTTCCAATGAGCAGTTCTTC.

The CDR3 protein is CASRRTGGDSPLHF. The CDR3 DNA sequence: TGTGCCAGCAGGAGGACAGGGGGTGATTCACCCCTCCACTTT. The rearrangement joins TRBV6-1 to TRBJ1-6, with 10 bases that match TRBD1. Germline V lookup: CDR1 MNHNS, CDR2 SASEGT. The trim removed 6 bases at V and 8 bases at J, leaving 4 bases unmatched. The CDR3 is 14 amino acids.

This chain uses TRBV11-1 with TRBJ2-3; TRBD2 agrees at 7 bases. Losses at the gene ends were 1 base for V and 6 bases for J; bases not matched to a gene: 7. In germline, CDR1 is SGHAT, CDR2 FQDESV (reference sequence). This CDR3 is built from 15 residues. Here the CDR3 reads CASSLEGGSGDTQYF. The CDR3 DNA reads as TGTGCCAGCAGCTTAGAGGGCGGGAGCGGGGATACGCAGTATTTT.

This sequence joins TRBV7-9 and TRBJ2-2; tentative D call: TRBD2 (5 bases). Germline values: CDR1 SEHNR, CDR2 FQNEAQ (reference sequence). V gave up 4 bases and J gave up 0 bases, with 12 bases separating them. The CDR3 is made up of 16 amino acids. The CDR3, as DNA: TGTGCCAGCAGCTCCGAGGGAGTGCCGAACACCGGGGAGCTGTTTTTT. Amino acids: CASSSEGVPNTGELFF.

The J gene is TRBJ2-3, the V gene TRBV5-8, with TRBD2 matching over 7 bases. The CDR3 runs 16 residues. Germline V CDR1 and CDR2: SGHTS, YDEGEE. With 0 bases clipped from V and 0 bases from J, the junction kept 4 bases outside the gene matches. The CDR3 is CASSLGTSVSTDTQYF. For the CDR3, the DNA is TGTGCCAGCAGCTTGGGAACTAGCGTGAGCACAGATACGCAGTATTTT.

This chain joins TRBV29-1 and TRBJ2-5; TRBD2 agrees at 11 bases. From germline, CDR1 is SQVTM and CDR2 ANQGSEA. V lost 4 bases, J lost 5 bases, and 12 bases stayed unmatched. The CDR3 totals 16 residues. CDR3 sequence (DNA): TGCAGCGTTGTACTAGCGGGAGTGTTTCGGGAGGAGACCCAGTACTTC. Its translation is CSVVLAGVFREETQYF. The whole variable domain, remainder taken from reference TRBV29-1 and TRBJ2-5, is SAVISQKPSRDICQRGTSLTIQCQVDSQVTMMFWYRQQPGQSLTLIATANQGSEATYESGFVIDKFPISRPNLTFSTLTVSNMSPEDSSIYLCSVVLAGVFREETQYFGPGTRLLVL.

The chain uses TRBV19 and TRBJ2-1, with a possible D match to TRBD2 (7 bases). This CDR3 comprises 17 residues. The germline CDR1 and CDR2 sequences are LNHDA and SQIVND (reference sequence). Trimming cost V 6 bases and J 3 bases, with 21 bases left between them. CDR3 sequence reads: CASRIGGGGRVYNEQFF. Here the CDR3 DNA reads TGTGCCAGTAGGATCGGGGGCGGCGGGAGAGTCTACAATGAGCAGTTCTTC. The full variable domain, its missing parts supplied by reference TRBV19 and TRBJ2-1, is DGGITQSPKYLFRKEGQNVTLSCEQNLNHDAMYWYRQDPGQGLRLIYYSQIVNDFQKGDIAEGYSVSREKKESFPLTVTSAQKNPTAFYLCASRIGGGGRVYNEQFFGPGTRLTVL.

The gene calls are TRBV6-6 and TRBJ1-2; 10 nucleotides agree with TRBD1. V was pared by 6 bases and J by 6 bases, with 4 bases of the junction left unmatched. The V gene's germline CDR1 is MNHNY and CDR2 SVGAGI (reference sequence). The CDR3 totals 13 residues. CDR3 protein: CASSLGQGDGYTF. The DNA for the CDR3 is TGTGCCAGCAGCCTCGGACAGGGGGATGGCTACACCTTC.

This clone was detected only a few times. The rearrangement links TRBV10-2 to TRBJ1-1; the match to TRBD1 covers 7 bases. CDR1 WSHSY and CDR2 SAAADI come from the germline V gene. The CDR3 contains 13 residues. V lost 5 bases to trimming and J lost 1 base; unmatched junction nucleotides: 1. The CDR3 region is CASSRDRNTEAFF. CDR3 in DNA: TGCGCCAGCAGTCGGGACAGGAACACTGAAGCTTTCTTT.

V gene TRBV19 combines with J gene TRBJ1-2; D remains unclear. The CDR3 length is 13 residues. Germline V gene data show CDR1 as LNHDA and CDR2 as SQIVND (reference sequence). Trimming stripped 4 bases from V and 3 bases from J, with 9 bases between. The CDR3 DNA is TGTGCCAGTAGTACCGGGGAGGACTATGGCTACACCTTC. The encoded protein is CASSTGEDYGYTF.

This clone appeared a few times. The sample holds other DNA sequences that translate to the same CDR3. This CDR3 is CASSLGHLNQPQHF. In DNA form, the CDR3 reads TGTGCCAGCAGTTTGGGACACCTCAATCAGCCCCAGCATTTT. This chain joins TRBV28 and TRBJ1-5; D may be TRBD1 (6 bases). In germline, CDR1 is MDHEN, CDR2 SYDVKM. This CDR3 comprises 14 residues. The V end lost 3 bases, the J end lost 3 bases, and 9 bases lay between the germline ends. The full variable domain, with the rest looked up from reference TRBV28 and TRBJ1-5, is DVKVTQSSRYLVKRTGEKVFLECVQDMDHENMFWYRQDPGLGLRLIYFSYDVKMKEKGDIPEGYSVSREKKERFSLILESASTNQTSMYLCASSLGHLNQPQHFGDGTRLSIL.

Notes on this clone: An end of the junction does not agree with germline; a read error may underlie this. The chain employs TRBV7-7 and TRBJ1-6; D unresolved. This CDR3 has 16 amino acids. Germline V gene lookup returns CDR1 SSHAT and CDR2 FNYEAQ (reference sequence). The CDR3 DNA reads TGTGCTAGCAGCTTTAAGGAGACCGCGTATAATTCACCCCTCCACTTT. As protein: CASSFKETAYNSPLHF.

The chain couples TRBV11-3 to TRBJ2-2; 7 positions match TRBD1. The CDR3 has 15 amino acids. V shed 2 bases and J 3 bases; nucleotides not matched to a gene: 3. Germline V gene data show CDR1 as SGHNT and CDR2 as YENEEA. The CDR3 protein is CASSLTQGDTGELFF. CDR3 nucleotides: TGTGCCAGCAGCTTAACGCAGGGGGACACCGGGGAGCTGTTTTTT.

This clone was picked up one time. The chain uses TRBV7-2 and TRBJ1-1; 7 nucleotides agree with TRBD1. Trimming cost V 6 bases and J 1 base; bases outside gene matches: 5. This CDR3 has 14 amino acids. Germline values: CDR1 SGHTA, CDR2 FQGNSA. The CDR3 here is CASRWNRGNTEAFF. The CDR3 region has the DNA TGTGCCAGCAGGTGGAACAGGGGGAACACTGAAGCTTTCTTT.

The V gene is TRBV5-1, the J gene TRBJ2-5, with a possible D match to TRBD1 (6 bases). The ends were cut back, 3 bases at V and 3 bases at J, with 9 bases in the middle. CDR1 is SGHRS and CDR2 is YFSETQ in the germline V gene. The CDR3 covers 13 residues. In nucleotides, the CDR3 is TGCGCCAGCAGCTCCGGACAGAAAGAGACCCAGTACTTC. Its translation is CASSSGQKETQYF.

CDR3 sequence (DNA): TGTGCCATCGAATCGGGCCAGGGAGGCTATGGCTACACCTTC. Amino acids: CAIESGQGGYGYTF. The J gene is TRBJ1-2, the V gene TRBV10-3; tentative D call: TRBD1 (5 bases). This CDR3 spans 14 amino acids. In germline, CDR1 is ENHRY, CDR2 SYGVKD. V gave up 8 bases and J gave up 4 bases, with 17 bases separating them.

The chain uses TRBV5-6 and TRBJ1-2; 7 bases agree with TRBD1. Germline V gives CDR1 SGHDT, CDR2 YYEEEE. This CDR3 comprises 13 residues. V shed 4 bases and J 5 bases; nucleotides not matched to a gene: 5. The CDR3 reads CASSGNRGYGYTF. The CDR3, as DNA: TGTGCCAGCAGCGGAAACAGGGGTTATGGCTACACCTTC.

The chain employs TRBV6-6 and TRBJ1-3; maybe TRBD1 (5 bases). The CDR3 is 15 amino acids. The germline gives CDR1 MNHNY, CDR2 SVGAGI (reference sequence). Deletions cut 0 bases from V and 8 bases from J, with 14 bases between. For the CDR3, the DNA is TGTGCCAGCAGTTACTCAAGGGGCCAAGTGGACACCATATATTTT. As protein: CASSYSRGQVDTIYF.

This CDR3 reads CASSLGPTFTGTPEGSQHF. CDR3 DNA sequence: TGTGCCAGCAGCTTAGGTCCGACCTTTACAGGGACACCCGAGGGATCCCAGCATTTT. The chain is built from TRBV7-2 and TRBJ1-5; D is perhaps TRBD1 (6 bases). Trimming left V 1 base short and J 11 bases short, with 30 bases between. Germline CDR1 is SGHTA and CDR2 is FQGNSA. This CDR3 is 19 amino acids long.

The chain joins TRBV5-6 to TRBJ1-2; no definite D call. Trimming stripped 5 bases from V and 1 base from J, with 12 bases between. Germline CDR1 and CDR2: SGHDT and YYEEEE. The CDR3 consists of 14 residues. The CDR3, as DNA: TGTGCCAGCAGGCGGCGCGGAGATAACTATGGCTACACCTTC. This encodes CASRRRGDNYGYTF.

V and J are TRBV9 and TRBJ1-2; possible D gene TRBD1, 6 bases. This CDR3 has 15 residues. V was clipped by 3 bases and J by 0 bases, with 12 bases between them. Germline V gives CDR1 SGDLS, CDR2 YYNGEE. CDR3 sequence (DNA): TGTGCCAGCAGCGCAGGGGATGCACCTAACTATGGCTACACCTTC. It is translated as CASSAGDAPNYGYTF.

This rearrangement joins TRBV30 to TRBJ2-7, with TRBD1 identical over 11 bases. Trimming removed 2 bases from V and 6 bases from J; junction bases left unmatched: 9. From germline, CDR1 is GTSNPN and CDR2 SVGIG (reference sequence). The CDR3 is 15 amino acids. CDR3 DNA sequence: TGTGCCTGGAGTAACTACCTGGGACAGGGGGGCGAGCAGTACTTC. It yields the protein CAWSNYLGQGGEQYF.

This sequence joins TRBV6-5 and TRBJ1-3; D is undetermined. V was cut by 4 bases and J by 2 bases, with 15 bases left in between. Germline V CDR1 and CDR2: MNHEY, SVGAGI. The CDR3 has 16 amino acids. CDR3: CASSSSPRIPGNTIYF. As DNA, the CDR3 is TGTGCCAGCAGTTCGTCCCCGAGGATCCCTGGAAACACCATATATTTT.

The rearrangement joins TRBV5-1 to TRBJ2-6; TRBD1 matches at 8 bases. V lost 4 bases to trimming and J lost 3 bases; unmatched junction nucleotides: 6. CDR1 is SGHRS, CDR2 YFSETQ, per germline. The CDR3 spans 16 residues. DNA of the CDR3: TGCGCCAGCAGCAGACAGGGGCTTGATGGGGCCAACGTCCTGACTTTC. Its protein product is CASSRQGLDGANVLTF. The full variable domain, rest sourced from reference TRBV5-1 and TRBJ2-6, is KAGVTQTPRYLIKTRGQQVTLSCSPISGHRSVSWYQQTPGQGLQFLFEYFSETQRNKGNFPGRFSGRQFSNSRSEMNVSTLELGDSALYLCASSRQGLDGANVLTFGAGSRLTVL.

The V call is TRBV28, the J call TRBJ2-7; tentatively, D is TRBD2 (5 bases). Trimming pared 6 bases from V and 0 bases from J, leaving 15 bases between. The CDR3 runs to 15 residues. Germline lookup yields CDR1 MDHEN and CDR2 SYDVKM. CDR3 coding DNA: TGTGCCAGCAGCATCCCCAGCGGCGGCTCCTACGAGCAGTACTTC. This translates into CASSIPSGGSYEQYF.

The rearrangement uses TRBV9 and TRBJ2-7, with TRBD1 identical over 10 bases. The junction had 8 bases not matched to a gene; V was cut back by 4 bases and J by 4 bases. The germline gives CDR1 SGDLS, CDR2 YYNGEE. The CDR3 loop spans 15 amino acids. The DNA of the CDR3 is TGTGCCAGCAGCCCCCCCGGACAGGGGGGATACGAGCAGTACTTC. Its protein is CASSPPGQGGYEQYF.